This TCR beta chain was documented in a study of regulatory T cells in long-lasting Graves disease. iRepertoire HTBI primers and Arm-PCR of CDR3 regions built TCR beta libraries. TCRdb re-called the multiplex PCR reads through MiXCR, storing one row per CDR3 protein. The sample yields about 660,000 distinct CDR3 sequences, about 30% seen once. The CDR3 runs 16 residues. Trimming removed 3 bases from V and 2 bases from J, with 14 bases in between. There are a few counts of this clonotype. Stated time point: persistent/refractory GD, antithyroid drugs over 5 years with positive TRAb. Following extraction of RNA from PBMCs, that RNA was used to make the TCR library.

The TCR comes from a female donor with Graves disease. V and J are TRBV12-3 or TRBV12-4 and TRBJ1-5, with TRBD1 as a possible D gene (6 bases). This specimen consisted of peripheral blood mononuclear cells (PBMCs), obtained when the disease was refractory, from a patient treated with antithyroid drugs. The CDR3 bases are TGTGCCAGCAGTTTCCTGGGGGGCGCCGGCAATCAGCCCCAGCATTTT. This encodes CASSFLGGAGNQPQHF.